This TCR beta chain is drawn from a study of beta chain features in type 1 diabetes (dated by TCRdb to about 2018). At the level of the whole study: Mean age, gender distribution, total cell number and subset yield were not different between patients and healthy donors. In the study, recently diagnosed type 1 diabetes patients and matched healthy donors were compared on the TCRB repertoires of their sorted circulating CD4+ T cell subsets. A total of 85 million to 110 million sorted cells were examined across all samples, and RNA yield correlated strongly with the number of cells per subset. Whereas all 30 or so donors provided naive and central memory subsets, regulatory and stem cell-like memory subsets were isolated from just 8 patients and roughly eight healthy donors.

A note on this clone: Its antigen is unknown. One base away there is no much larger clone; base qualities are not given.

The CDR3 runs 17 amino acids, cysteine and phenylalanine included. Only CDR3 DNA remains: 51 bases, in frame from the first base. The germline ends are 16 bases apart after V is trimmed by 4 bases and J by 0 bases. In the germline V gene, CDR1 corresponds to MDHEN and CDR2 to SYDVKM. Each donor gave one peripheral blood draw, averaging approximately 120 mL, which was collected into heparinised tubes. A BD FACSAria II was used to sort naive, central memory, regulatory and stem cell-like memory CD4+ T cells with a panel that included CD45RO, CCR7, CD25, CD127, CD95 and CD27. Every sorted population had a purity above 98%. PBMCs were separated immediately by Lymphoprep density gradient centrifugation and were stained directly, without being cultured. So that batch effects would be minimized, each experiment stained and sorted samples in pairs, pairing one healthy donor with one patient. The investigation overall reported the following: Shorter templates might be favored by PCR, yet because patient and control samples were amplified and corrected together, any such skew would affect both groups equally. Fewer insertions and more nucleotide deletions at VDJ recombination sites were observed in patients with type 1 diabetes, implying thymic rearrangement abnormalities. Because cDNA rather than genomic DNA was sequenced, highly expressing activated cells could have been over-represented, although no difference in activation and CD3 levels was found between groups. Because small numbers of individuals were included in the HLA sub-analyses, any influence of HLA type on TCRB rearrangement was left unresolved. A moderate but significant shortening of TCRB CDR3 length was observed in type 1 diabetes patients in all four CD4+ subsets. Naive, central memory and regulatory TCRB repertoires appeared more similar among patients than among healthy donors.

The entire amount of isolated RNA was reverse transcribed using the High Capacity cDNA Reverse Transcription Kit, so the sequenced TCRB transcripts were expressed ones. Deep immunoSEQ sequencing was performed on naive, central memory and regulatory T cell samples, with an average of around 3.5 million total reads per sample. Sorted cells were lysed in RLT buffer and RNA was extracted with DNase-treated RNeasy Micro or Mini kits, depending on cell number. To prevent cross-contamination, every cell subset was processed on its own, while patient and healthy donor samples were processed together. The immunoSEQ multiplex PCR was used to amplify TCRB sequences from cDNA, yielding 87-bp fragments that span the CDR3 region. Sequencing of the amplicons was performed on the Illumina HiSeq platform. As for the authors' bioinformatics: Synthetic template baselines were used to correct PCR bias computationally, reads within Hamming distance 2 were collapsed, and singletons that could not be merged were discarded. Reads were aligned against IMGT to assign V, D and J genes, CDR3 length and insertions or deletions at six rearrangement sites. Clonotype counts were normalized to sorted cell number within each subset before computing true diversity and Gini coefficients with the tcR R package. The overlap coefficient, calculated on TCRB nucleotide sequences, was used to quantify repertoire sharing. Out-of-frame TCRB sequences from naive cells were analyzed as a proxy for the pre-selection repertoire. The table was pulled from immuneACCESS by TCRdb, which kept in-frame rearrangements only. Such tables lose some clones; where checked, under half of the loss comes from unresolved V genes, and the rest has no known cause. Clonal size and the V and J genes are those of that table, whereas D and trimming came from the DNA. This sample gives a few hundred thousand clones in total; roughly 24% of them show up just once. The biggest ten clones account for around 0.012% of the sample.

Sequenced sample: naive CD4+ T cells from blood. The intended sense of this specimen's cell subset or site label: true naive CD4+ T cells. The receptor comes from a woman in her twenties or thirties with type 1 diabetes. The chain uses TRBV28 and TRBJ2-1, with TRBD1 tentatively as D gene (6 bases match). The sequence in DNA is TGTGCCAGCAGTTCCTCCCTCGGGACATTCTCCTACAATGAGCAGTTCTTC. Translation gives CASSSSLGTFSYNEQFF.